In its sample, the clone carrying this T cell receptor (beta chain) was seen once. Its target is not known. Produced via immunoSEQ multiplex PCR; TCRdb's table is partial and in-frame only. Of under 100,000 clones listed, 85% to 95% were seen once; the top ten hold around 1.1%. The sample comes from a study of graft-versus-host responses after intestinal transplantation. Looking at the study overall: Induction with anti-thymocyte globulin, then tacrolimus and steroids for roughly 3 years, was given to all recipients.

Study-level findings and limits: Some GvH clones appeared in ileal mucosa or blood before recipient bone marrow. Early post-transplant declines in HvG were associated with peak levels of circulating GvH clones.

The TCR was taken from a human donor who was the organ donor for an intestinal transplant. The material sequenced was unstimulated CD8+ T cells sorted from spleen or lymph node cells, taken before transplant.

CDR3 in amino acids: CASSPPAVNEQFF. In nucleotides, the CDR3 is TGTGCCAGCAGCCCCCCCGCGGTTAATGAGCAGTTCTTC. The chain joins TRBV7-9 to TRBJ2-1, with D unresolved. Trimming cost V 5 bases and J 7 bases, with 12 bases left between them. Germline V gives CDR1 SEHNR, CDR2 FQNEAQ (reference sequence). CDR3 size: 13 residues.